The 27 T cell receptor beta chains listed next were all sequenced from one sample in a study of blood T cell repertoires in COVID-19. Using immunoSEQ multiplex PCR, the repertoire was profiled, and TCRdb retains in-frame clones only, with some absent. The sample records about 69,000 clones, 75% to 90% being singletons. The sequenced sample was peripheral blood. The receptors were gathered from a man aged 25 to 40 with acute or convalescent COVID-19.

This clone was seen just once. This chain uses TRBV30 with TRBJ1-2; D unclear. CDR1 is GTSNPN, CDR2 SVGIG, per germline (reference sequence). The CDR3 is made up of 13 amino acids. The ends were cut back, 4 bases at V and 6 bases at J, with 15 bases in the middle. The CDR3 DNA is TGTGCCTGGAACGGTTGGGAGTACGATGGCTACACCTTC. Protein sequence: CAWNGWEYDGYTF.

CDR3 protein: CASKGASTEAFF. The CDR3 DNA is TGTGCCAGCAAAGGGGCTAGTACTGAAGCTTTCTTT. The rearrangement joins TRBV27 to TRBJ1-1; perhaps TRBD1 as D (5 bases). CDR3 size: 12 residues. The V end was cut by 7 bases, the J end by 5 bases, with 11 bases between. Germline V gene data show CDR1 as MNHEY and CDR2 as SMNVEV (reference sequence).

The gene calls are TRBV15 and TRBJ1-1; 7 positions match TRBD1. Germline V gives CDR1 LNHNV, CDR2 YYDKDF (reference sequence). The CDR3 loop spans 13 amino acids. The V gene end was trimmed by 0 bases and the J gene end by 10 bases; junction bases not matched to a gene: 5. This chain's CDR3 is CATSREPGQRAFF. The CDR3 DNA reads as TGTGCCACCAGCAGAGAGCCGGGACAGAGAGCTTTCTTT.

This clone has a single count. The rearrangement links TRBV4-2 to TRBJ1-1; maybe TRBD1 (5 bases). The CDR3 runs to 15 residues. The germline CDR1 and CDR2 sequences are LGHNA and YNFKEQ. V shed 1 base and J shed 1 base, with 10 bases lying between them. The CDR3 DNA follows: TGTGCCAGCAGCCAAGCTTTTGGACAGAACACTGAAGCTTTCTTT. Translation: CASSQAFGQNTEAFF.

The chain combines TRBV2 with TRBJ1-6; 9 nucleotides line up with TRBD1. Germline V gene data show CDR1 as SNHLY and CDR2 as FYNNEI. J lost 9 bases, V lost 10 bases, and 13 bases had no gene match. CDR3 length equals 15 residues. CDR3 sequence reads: CATGYQGTGISPLHF. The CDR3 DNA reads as TGTGCCACCGGGTACCAAGGGACAGGGATTTCACCCCTCCACTTT.

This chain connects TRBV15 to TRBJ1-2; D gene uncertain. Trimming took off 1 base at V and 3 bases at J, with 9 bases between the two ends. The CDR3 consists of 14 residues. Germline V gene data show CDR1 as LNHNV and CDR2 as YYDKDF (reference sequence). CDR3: CATSRGAKDYGYTF. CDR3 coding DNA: TGTGCCACCAGCAGAGGGGCTAAGGACTATGGCTACACCTTC.

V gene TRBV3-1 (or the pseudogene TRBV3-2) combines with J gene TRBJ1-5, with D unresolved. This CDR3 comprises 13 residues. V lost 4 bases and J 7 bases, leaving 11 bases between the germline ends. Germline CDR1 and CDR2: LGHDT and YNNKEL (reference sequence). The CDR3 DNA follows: TGTGCCAGCAGCCCGCAGGTTTCCCAGCCCCAGCATTTT. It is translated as CASSPQVSQPQHF.

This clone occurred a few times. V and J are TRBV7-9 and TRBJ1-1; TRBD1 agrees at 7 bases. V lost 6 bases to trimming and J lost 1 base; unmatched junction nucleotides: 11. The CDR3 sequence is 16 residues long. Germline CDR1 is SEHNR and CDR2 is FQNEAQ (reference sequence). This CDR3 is CASRGSADRWNTEAFF. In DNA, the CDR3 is TGTGCCAGCAGGGGCTCCGCGGACAGGTGGAACACTGAAGCTTTCTTT.

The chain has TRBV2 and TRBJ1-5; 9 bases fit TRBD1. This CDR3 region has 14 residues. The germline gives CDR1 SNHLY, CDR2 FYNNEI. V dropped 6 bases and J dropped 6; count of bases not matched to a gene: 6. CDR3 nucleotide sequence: TGTGCCAGCAGCAGGGACAGGGTAGTTCAGCCCCAGCATTTT. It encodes CASSRDRVVQPQHF.

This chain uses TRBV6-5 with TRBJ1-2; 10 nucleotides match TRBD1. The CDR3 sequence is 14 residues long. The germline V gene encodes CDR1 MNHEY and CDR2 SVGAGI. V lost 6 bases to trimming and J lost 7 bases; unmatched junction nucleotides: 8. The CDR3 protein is CASRSGTGVGGYTF. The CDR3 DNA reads TGTGCCAGCAGGTCCGGGACAGGGGTCGGTGGCTACACCTTC.

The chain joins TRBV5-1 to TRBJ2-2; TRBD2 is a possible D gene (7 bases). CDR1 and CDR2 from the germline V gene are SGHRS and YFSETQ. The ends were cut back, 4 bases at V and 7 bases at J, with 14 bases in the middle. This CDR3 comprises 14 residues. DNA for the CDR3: TGCGCCAGCAGCCCTGCGGGGGCTGGCGGGGAGCTGTTTTTT. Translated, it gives CASSPAGAGGELFF.

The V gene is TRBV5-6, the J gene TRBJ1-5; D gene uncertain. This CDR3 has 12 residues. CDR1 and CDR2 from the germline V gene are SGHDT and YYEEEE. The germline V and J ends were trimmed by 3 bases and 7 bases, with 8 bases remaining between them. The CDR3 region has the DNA TGTGCCAGCAGCTCCAGTAAGCAGCCCCAGCATTTT. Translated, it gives CASSSSKQPQHF. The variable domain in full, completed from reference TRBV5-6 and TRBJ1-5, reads DAGVTQSPTHLIKTRGQQVTLRCSPKSGHDTVSWYQQALGQGPQFIFQYYEEEERQRGNFPDRFSGHQFPNYSSELNVNALLLGDSALYLCASSSSKQPQHFGDGTRLSIL.

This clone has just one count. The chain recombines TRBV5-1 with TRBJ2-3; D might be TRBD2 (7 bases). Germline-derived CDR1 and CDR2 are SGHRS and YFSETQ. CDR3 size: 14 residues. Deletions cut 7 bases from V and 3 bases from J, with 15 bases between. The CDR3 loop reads CASQVGGRTDTQYF. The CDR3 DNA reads TGCGCCAGCCAGGTGGGGGGGCGGACAGATACGCAGTATTTT.

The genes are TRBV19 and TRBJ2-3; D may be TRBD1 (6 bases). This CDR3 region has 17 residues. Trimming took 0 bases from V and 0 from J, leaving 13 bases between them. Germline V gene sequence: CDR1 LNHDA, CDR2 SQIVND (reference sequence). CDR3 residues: CASSIEGQFISTDTQYF. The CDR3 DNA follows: TGTGCCAGTAGTATAGAGGGACAATTTATTAGCACAGATACGCAGTATTTT.

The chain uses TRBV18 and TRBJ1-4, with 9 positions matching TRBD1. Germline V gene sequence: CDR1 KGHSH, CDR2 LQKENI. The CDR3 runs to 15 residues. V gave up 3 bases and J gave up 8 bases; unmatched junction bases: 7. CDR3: CASSPTGGRREKLFF. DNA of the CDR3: TGTGCCAGCTCACCGACAGGGGGAAGACGCGAAAAACTGTTTTTT.

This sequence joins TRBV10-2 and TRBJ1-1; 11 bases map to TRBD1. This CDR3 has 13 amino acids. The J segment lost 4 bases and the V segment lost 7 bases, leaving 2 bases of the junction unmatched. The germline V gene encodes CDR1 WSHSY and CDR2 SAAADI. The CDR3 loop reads CASKGTGGTEAFF. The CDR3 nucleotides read TGCGCCAGCAAAGGGACAGGGGGCACTGAAGCTTTCTTT.

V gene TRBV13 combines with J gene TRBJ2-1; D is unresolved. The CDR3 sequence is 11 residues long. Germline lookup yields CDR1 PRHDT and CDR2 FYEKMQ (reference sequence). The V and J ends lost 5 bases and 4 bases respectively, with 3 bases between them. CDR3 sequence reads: CASSHYNEQFF. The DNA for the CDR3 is TGTGCCAGCAGCCATTACAATGAGCAGTTCTTC.

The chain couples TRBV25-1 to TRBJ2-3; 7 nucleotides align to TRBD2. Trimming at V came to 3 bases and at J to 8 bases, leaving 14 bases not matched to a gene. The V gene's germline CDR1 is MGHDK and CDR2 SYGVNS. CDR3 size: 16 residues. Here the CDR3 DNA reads TGTGCCAGCAGTGAGCTGGGGACTATAGTGCCAGCTACGCAGTATTTT. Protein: CASSELGTIVPATQYF.

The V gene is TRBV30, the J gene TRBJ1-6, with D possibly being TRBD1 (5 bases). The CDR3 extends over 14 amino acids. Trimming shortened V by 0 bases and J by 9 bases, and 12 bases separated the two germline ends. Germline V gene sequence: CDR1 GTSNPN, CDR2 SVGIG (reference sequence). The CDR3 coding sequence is TGTGCCTGGAGTGTACGAGGAACAGGTTCACCCCTCCACTTT. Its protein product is CAWSVRGTGSPLHF. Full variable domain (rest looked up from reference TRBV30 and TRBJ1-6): SQTIHQWPATLVQPVGSPLSLECTVEGTSNPNLYWYRQAAGRGLQLLFYSVGIGQISSEVPQNLSASRPQDRQFILSSKKLLLSDSGFYLCAWSVRGTGSPLHFGNGTRLTVT.

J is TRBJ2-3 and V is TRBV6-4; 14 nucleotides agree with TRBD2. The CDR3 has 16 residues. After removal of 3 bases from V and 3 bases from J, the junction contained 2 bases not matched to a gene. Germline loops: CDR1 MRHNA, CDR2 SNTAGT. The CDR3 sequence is CASSETSGRGTDTQYF. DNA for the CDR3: TGTGCCAGCAGTGAGACTAGCGGGAGGGGTACAGATACGCAGTATTTT.

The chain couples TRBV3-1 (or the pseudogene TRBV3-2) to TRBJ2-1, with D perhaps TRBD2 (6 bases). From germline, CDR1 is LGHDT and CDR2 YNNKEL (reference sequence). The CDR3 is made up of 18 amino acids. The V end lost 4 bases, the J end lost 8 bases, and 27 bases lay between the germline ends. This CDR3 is CASSRVPGLLGSSDEQFF. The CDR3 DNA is TGTGCCAGCAGCCGGGTCCCGGGACTTTTGGGCTCCAGCGATGAGCAGTTCTTC.

CDR3 nucleotide sequence: TGTGCCAGCATCCGTAGTTGGTACAATGAGCAGTTCTTC. The encoded protein is CASIRSWYNEQFF. The rearrangement uses TRBV12-3 or TRBV12-4 and TRBJ2-1, with D unclear. Trimming pared 7 bases from V and 4 bases from J, leaving 11 bases between. This CDR3 has 13 residues.

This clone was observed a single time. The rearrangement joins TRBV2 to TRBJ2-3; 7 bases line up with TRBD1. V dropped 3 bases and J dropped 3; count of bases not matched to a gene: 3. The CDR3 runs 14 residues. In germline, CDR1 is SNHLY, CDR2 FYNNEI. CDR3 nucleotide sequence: TGTGCCAGCAGTGAGGACAGGTCGACAGATACGCAGTATTTT. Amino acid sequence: CASSEDRSTDTQYF.

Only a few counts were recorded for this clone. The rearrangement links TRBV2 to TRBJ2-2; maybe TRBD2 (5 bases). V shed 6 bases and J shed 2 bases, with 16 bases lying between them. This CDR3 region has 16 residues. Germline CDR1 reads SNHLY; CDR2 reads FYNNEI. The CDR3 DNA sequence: TGTGCCAGCAGACCACAAACCGGGATCAACACCGGGGAGCTGTTTTTT. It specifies CASRPQTGINTGELFF.

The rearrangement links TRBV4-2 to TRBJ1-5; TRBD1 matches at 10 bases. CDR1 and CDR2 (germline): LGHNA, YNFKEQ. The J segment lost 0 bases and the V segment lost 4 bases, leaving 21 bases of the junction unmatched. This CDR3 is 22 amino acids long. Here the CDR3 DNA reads TGTGCCAGCAGCCGAACCTTCCACGGGACAGGGGTTACCCTAAATAGCAATCAGCCCCAGCATTTT. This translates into CASSRTFHGTGVTLNSNQPQHF.

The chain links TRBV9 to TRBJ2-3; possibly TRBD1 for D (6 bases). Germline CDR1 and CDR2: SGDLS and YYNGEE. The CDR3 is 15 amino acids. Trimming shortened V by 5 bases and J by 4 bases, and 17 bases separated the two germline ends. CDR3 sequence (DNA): TGTGCCAGCAGTTTTAACAGGGAGAGAGCAGATACGCAGTATTTT. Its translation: CASSFNRERADTQYF.

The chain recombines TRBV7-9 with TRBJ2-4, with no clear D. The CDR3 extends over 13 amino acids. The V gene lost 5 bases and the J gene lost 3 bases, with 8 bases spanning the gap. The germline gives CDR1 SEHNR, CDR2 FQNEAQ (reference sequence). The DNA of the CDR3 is TGTGCCAGCAGCCCACCGGGCAAAAACATTCAGTACTTC. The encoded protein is CASSPPGKNIQYF.